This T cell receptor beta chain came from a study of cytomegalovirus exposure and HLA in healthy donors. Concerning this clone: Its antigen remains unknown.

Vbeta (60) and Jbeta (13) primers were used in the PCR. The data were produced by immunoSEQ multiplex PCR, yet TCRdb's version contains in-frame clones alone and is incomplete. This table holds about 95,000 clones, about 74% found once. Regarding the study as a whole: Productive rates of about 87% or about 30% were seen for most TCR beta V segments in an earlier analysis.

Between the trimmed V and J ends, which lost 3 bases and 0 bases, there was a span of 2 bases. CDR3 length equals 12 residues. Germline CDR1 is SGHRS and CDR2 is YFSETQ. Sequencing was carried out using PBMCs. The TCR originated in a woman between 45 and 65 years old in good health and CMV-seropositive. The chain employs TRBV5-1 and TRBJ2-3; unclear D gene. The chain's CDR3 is CASSSSTDTQYF. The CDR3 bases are TGCGCCAGCAGCTCTAGCACAGATACGCAGTATTTT. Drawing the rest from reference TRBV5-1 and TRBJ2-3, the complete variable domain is KAGVTQTPRYLIKTRGQQVTLSCSPISGHRSVSWYQQTPGQGLQFLFEYFSETQRNKGNFPGRFSGRQFSNSRSEMNVSTLELGDSALYLCASSSSTDTQYFGPGTRLTVL.